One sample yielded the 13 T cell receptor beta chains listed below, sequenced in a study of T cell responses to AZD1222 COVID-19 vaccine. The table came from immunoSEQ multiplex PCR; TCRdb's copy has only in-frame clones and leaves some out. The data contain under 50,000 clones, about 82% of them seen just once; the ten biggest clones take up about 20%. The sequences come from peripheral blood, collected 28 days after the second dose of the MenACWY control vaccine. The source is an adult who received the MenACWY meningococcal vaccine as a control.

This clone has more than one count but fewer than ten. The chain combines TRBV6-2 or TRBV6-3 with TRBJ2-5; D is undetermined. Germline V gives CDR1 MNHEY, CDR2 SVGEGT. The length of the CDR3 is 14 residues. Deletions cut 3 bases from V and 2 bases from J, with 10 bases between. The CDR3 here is CASSYGSAQETQYF. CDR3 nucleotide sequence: TGTGCCAGCAGTTATGGGTCGGCACAAGAGACCCAGTACTTC.

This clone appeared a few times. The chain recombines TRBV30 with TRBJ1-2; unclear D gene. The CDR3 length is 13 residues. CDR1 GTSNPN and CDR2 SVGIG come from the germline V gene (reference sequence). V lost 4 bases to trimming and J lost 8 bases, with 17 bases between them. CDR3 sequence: CAWKGSSRAGYTF. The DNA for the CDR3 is TGTGCCTGGAAAGGCAGCTCCCGTGCGGGCTACACCTTC.

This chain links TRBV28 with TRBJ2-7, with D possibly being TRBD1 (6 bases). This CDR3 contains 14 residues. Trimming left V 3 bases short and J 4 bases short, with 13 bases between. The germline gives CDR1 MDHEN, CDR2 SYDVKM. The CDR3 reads CASSFQGIMYEQYF. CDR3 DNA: TGTGCCAGCAGTTTCCAGGGGATCATGTACGAGCAGTACTTC.

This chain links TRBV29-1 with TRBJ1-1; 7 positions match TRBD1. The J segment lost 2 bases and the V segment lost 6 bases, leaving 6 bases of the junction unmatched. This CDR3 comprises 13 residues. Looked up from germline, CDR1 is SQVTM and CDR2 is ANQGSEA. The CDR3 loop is CSVRQGSNTEAFF. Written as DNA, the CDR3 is TGCAGCGTCCGACAGGGTTCTAACACTGAAGCTTTCTTT.

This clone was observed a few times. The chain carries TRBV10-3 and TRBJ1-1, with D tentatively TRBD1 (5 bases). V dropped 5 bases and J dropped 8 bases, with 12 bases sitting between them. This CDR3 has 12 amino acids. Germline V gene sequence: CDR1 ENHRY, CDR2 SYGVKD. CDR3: CAISTGPYEAFF. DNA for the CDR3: TGTGCCATCAGTACGGGACCGTACGAAGCTTTCTTT.

CDR3 DNA: TGCGCCAGCAGCCCCCGGGGCAGCGGCACCGGGGAGCTGTTTTTT. Protein: CASSPRGSGTGELFF. The rearrangement joins TRBV5-1 to TRBJ2-2; the D gene could be TRBD1 or TRBD2 (5 bases each). The CDR3 runs 15 residues. The V end lost 4 bases, the J end lost 4 bases, and 14 bases lay between the germline ends. Germline V lookup: CDR1 SGHRS, CDR2 YFSETQ.

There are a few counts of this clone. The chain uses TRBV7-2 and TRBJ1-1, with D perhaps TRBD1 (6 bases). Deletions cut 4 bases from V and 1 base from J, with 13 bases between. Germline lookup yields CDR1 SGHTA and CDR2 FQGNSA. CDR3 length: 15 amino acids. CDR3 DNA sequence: TGTGCCAGCAGCTACTCCGGGACACAGAACACTGAAGCTTTCTTT. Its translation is CASSYSGTQNTEAFF.

This CDR3 is CASSSGGRRFFGNTIYF. Written as DNA, the CDR3 is TGTGCCAGCAGCTCCGGCGGGAGAAGGTTCTTTGGAAACACCATATATTTT. The rearrangement uses TRBV5-4 and TRBJ1-3; D remains unclear. Germline CDR1 and CDR2: SGHNT and YYREEE (reference sequence). The CDR3 covers 17 residues. V shed 3 bases and J shed 3 bases, with 19 bases lying between them.

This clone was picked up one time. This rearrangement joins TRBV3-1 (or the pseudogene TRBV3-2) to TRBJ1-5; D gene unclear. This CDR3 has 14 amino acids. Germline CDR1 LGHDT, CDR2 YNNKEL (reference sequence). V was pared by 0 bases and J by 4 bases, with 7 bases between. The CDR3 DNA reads TGTGCCAGCAGCCAAGATCTGGTAAATCAGCCCCAGCATTTT. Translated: CASSQDLVNQPQHF.

In DNA, the CDR3 is TGCAGCGTGTGTTATATCTATGCCGAGGATGGCTACACCTTC. It encodes CSVCYIYAEDGYTF. This chain joins TRBV29-1 and TRBJ1-2; D gene unclear. Germline assignment: CDR1 SQVTM and CDR2 ANQGSEA. Trimming cost V 6 bases and J 6 bases, with 20 bases left between them. This CDR3 region has 14 residues.

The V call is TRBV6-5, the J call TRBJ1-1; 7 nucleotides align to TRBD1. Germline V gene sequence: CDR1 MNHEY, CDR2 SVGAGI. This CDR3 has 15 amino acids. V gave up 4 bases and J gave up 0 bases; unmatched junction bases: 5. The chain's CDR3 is CASSLRGPMNTEAFF. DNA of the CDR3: TGTGCCAGCAGTTTGAGGGGGCCGATGAACACTGAAGCTTTCTTT.

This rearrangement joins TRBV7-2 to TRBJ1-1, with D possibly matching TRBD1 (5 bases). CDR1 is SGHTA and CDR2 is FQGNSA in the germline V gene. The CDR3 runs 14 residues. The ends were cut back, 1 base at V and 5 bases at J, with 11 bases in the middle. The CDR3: CASSLGAGWTEAFF. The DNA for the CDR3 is TGTGCCAGCAGCTTAGGCGCAGGGTGGACTGAAGCTTTCTTT.

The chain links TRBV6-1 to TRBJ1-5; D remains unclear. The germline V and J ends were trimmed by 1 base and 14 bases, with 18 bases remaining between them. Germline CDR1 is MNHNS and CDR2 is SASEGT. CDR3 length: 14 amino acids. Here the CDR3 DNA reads TGTGCCAGCAGTGAAGTAGCGGTTACCTCGACGGAGCATTTT. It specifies CASSEVAVTSTEHF.